This T cell receptor (beta chain) originates from a study of blood T cell repertoires in COVID-19. In the study overall: Whether acute or convalescent, the COVID-19 samples came from the United States, Italy and Spain. In each case, the material was cDNA or gDNA derived from T cells, B-cell-depleted T cells, or PBMCs.

CDR1 is SGHVS, CDR2 FQNEAQ, per germline. Between the trimmed V and J ends, which lost 5 bases and 5 bases, there was a span of 13 bases. This CDR3 contains 14 residues. The sample holds a few counts of this clone. As processed by the authors: Quantification of nucleated cells was approximated via reference gene primer amplification. This table comes from immunoSEQ multiplex PCR, and its TCRdb copy is limited to in-frame clones, with some not included. The V and J calls and the clone size are those of that table, but D and trimming were determined from the DNA. The repertoire consists of approximately 230,000 clones, with roughly 85% occurring once and the leading ten covering roughly 2.3%.

The TCR sequence derives from a man aged 30-40 years who had recovered from COVID-19. Sequenced material: peripheral blood. The chain carries TRBV7-8 and TRBJ1-5; D perhaps matches TRBD1 (6 bases). CDR3 in amino acids: CASSGTGGHQPQHF. The DNA of the CDR3 is TGTGCCAGCAGCGGGACGGGGGGGCATCAGCCCCAGCATTTT.